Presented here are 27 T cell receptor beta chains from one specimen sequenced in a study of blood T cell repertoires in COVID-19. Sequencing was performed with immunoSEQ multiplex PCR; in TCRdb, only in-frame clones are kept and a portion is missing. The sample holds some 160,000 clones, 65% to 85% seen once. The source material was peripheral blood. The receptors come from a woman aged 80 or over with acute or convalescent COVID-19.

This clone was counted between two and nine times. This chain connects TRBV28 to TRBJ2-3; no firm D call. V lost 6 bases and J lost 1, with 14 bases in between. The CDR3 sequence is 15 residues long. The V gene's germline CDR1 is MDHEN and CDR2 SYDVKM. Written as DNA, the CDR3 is TGTGCCAGCAGCCGCGGTTCCAGCGGCACAGATACGCAGTATTTT. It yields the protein CASSRGSSGTDTQYF.

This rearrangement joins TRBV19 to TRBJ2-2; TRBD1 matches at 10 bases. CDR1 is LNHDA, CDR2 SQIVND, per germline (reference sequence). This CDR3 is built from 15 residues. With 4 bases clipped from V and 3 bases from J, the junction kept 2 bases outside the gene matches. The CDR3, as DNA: TGTGCCAGTAGTACGGGACAGGGGTACACCGGGGAGCTGTTTTTT. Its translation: CASSTGQGYTGELFF.

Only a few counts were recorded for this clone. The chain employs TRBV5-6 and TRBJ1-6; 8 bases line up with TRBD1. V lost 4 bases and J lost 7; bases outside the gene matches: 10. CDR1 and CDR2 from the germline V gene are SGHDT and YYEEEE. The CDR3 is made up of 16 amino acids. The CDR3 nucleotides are TGTGCCAGCAGCCCCTTCCGAGACAGGGGCAATTCACCCCTCCACTTT. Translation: CASSPFRDRGNSPLHF.

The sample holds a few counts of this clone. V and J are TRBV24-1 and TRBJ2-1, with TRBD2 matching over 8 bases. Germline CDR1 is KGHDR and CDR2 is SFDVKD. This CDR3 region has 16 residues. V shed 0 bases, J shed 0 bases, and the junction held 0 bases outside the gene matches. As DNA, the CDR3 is TGTGCCACCAGTGATTTGAGCGGGGGCTCCTACAATGAGCAGTTCTTC. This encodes CATSDLSGGSYNEQFF.

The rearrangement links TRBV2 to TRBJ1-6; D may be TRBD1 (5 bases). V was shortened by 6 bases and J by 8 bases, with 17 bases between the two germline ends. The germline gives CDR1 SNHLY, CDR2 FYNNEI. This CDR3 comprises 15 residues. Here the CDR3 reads CASSPSQGRHSPLHF. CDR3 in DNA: TGTGCCAGCAGCCCGTCGCAGGGAAGACATTCACCCCTCCACTTT.

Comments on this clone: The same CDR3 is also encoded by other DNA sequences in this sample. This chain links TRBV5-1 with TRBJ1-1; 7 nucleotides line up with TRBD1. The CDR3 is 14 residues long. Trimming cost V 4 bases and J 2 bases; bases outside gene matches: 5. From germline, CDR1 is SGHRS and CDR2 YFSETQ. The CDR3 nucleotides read TGCGCCAGCAGCACCAGACAGGGCAACACTGAAGCTTTCTTT. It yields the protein CASSTRQGNTEAFF.

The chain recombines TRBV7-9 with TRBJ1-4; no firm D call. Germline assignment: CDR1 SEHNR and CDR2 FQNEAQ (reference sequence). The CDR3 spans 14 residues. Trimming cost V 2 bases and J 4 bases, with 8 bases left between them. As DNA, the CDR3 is TGTGCCAGCAGCTTAAACAGCTTTAATGAAAAACTGTTTTTT. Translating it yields CASSLNSFNEKLFF.

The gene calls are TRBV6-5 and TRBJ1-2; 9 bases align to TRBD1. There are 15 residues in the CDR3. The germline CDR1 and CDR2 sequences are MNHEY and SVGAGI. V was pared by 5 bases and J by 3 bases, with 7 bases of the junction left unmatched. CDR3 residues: CASSPMDRGHYGYTF. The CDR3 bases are TGTGCCAGCAGTCCTATGGACAGGGGCCACTATGGCTACACCTTC.

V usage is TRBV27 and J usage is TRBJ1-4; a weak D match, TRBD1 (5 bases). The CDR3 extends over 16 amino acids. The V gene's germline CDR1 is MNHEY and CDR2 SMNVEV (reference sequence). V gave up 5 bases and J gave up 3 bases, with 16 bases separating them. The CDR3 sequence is CASSGTSWGANEKLFF. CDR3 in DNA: TGTGCCAGCAGTGGGACGTCGTGGGGGGCTAATGAAAAACTGTTTTTT.

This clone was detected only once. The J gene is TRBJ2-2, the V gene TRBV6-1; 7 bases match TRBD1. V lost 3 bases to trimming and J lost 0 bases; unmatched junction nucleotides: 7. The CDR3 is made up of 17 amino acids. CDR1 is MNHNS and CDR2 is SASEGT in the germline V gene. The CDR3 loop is CASSEEGQAPNTGELFF. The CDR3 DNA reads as TGTGCCAGCAGTGAGGAAGGACAGGCCCCGAACACCGGGGAGCTGTTTTTT.

This chain's CDR3 is CASTGNGYTF. As DNA, the CDR3 is TGTGCCAGCACAGGGAATGGCTACACCTTC. This sequence joins TRBV6-6 and TRBJ1-2; perhaps TRBD1 as D (5 bases). Germline V gene lookup returns CDR1 MNHNY and CDR2 SVGAGI (reference sequence). V was pared by 7 bases and J by 6 bases, with 6 bases between. This CDR3 spans 10 amino acids.

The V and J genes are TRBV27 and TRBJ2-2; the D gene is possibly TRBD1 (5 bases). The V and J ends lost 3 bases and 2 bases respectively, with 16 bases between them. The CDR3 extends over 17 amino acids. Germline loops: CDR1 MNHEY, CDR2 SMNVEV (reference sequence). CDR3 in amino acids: CASSFGWGNLNTGELFF. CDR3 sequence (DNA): TGTGCCAGCAGTTTCGGGTGGGGCAATCTCAACACCGGGGAGCTGTTTTTT.

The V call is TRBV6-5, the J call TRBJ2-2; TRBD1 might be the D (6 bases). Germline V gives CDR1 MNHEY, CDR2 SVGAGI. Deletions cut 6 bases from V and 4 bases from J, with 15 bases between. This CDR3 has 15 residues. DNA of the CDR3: TGTGCCAGCAGCCTAACGGACAGAAGCACCGGGGAGCTGTTTTTT. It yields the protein CASSLTDRSTGELFF.

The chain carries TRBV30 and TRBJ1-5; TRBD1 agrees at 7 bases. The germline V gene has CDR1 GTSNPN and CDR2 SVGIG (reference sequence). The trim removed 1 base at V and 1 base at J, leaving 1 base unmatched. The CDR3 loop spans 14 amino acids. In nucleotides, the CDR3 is TGTGCCTGGAGTGGGGGACAGAGCAATCAGCCCCAGCATTTT. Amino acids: CAWSGGQSNQPQHF.

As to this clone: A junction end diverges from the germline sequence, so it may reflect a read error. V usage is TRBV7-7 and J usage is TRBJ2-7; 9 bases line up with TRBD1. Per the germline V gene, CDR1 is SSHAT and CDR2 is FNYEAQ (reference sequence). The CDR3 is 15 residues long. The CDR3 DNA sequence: TGTGCTAGCAGCTGGGGGACAGGGAGCTCCTACGAGCAGTACTTC. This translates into CASSWGTGSSYEQYF.

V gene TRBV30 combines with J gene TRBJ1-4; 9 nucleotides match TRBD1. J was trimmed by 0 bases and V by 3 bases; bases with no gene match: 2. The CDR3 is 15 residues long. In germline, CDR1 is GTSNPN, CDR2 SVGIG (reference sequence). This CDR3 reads CAWRDRGATNEKLFF. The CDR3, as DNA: TGTGCCTGGAGGGACAGGGGTGCAACTAATGAAAAACTGTTTTTT.

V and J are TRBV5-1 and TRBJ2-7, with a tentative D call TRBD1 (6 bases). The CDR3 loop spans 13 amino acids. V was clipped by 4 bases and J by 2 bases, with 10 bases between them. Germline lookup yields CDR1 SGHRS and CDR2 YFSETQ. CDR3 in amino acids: CASSTGQTYEQYF. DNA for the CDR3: TGCGCCAGCAGCACCGGACAGACCTACGAGCAGTACTTC. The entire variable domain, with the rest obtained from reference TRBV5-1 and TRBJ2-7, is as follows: KAGVTQTPRYLIKTRGQQVTLSCSPISGHRSVSWYQQTPGQGLQFLFEYFSETQRNKGNFPGRFSGRQFSNSRSEMNVSTLELGDSALYLCASSTGQTYEQYFGPGTRLTVT.

CDR3 protein: CASSLTSGAFSYNEQFF. Here the CDR3 DNA reads TGTGCCAGCAGCTTGACTAGCGGGGCATTCTCCTACAATGAGCAGTTCTTC. The chain couples TRBV5-4 to TRBJ2-1; 10 nucleotides align to TRBD2. The V gene's germline CDR1 is SGHNT and CDR2 YYREEE (reference sequence). CDR3 length: 17 amino acids. V shed 1 base and J 0 bases; nucleotides not matched to a gene: 4.

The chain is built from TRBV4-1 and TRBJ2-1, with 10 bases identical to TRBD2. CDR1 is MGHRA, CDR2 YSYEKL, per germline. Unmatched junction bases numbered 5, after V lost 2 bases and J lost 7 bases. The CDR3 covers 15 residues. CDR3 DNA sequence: TGCGCCAGCAGCCAATTAAGGACTAGCGGAAATGAGCAGTTCTTC. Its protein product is CASSQLRTSGNEQFF.

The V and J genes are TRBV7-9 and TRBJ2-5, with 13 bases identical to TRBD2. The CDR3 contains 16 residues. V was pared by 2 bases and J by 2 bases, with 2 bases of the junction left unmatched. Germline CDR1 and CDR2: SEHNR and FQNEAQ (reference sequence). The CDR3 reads CASSLMGLAGQETQYF. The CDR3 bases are TGTGCCAGCAGCTTAATGGGACTAGCGGGGCAAGAGACCCAGTACTTC. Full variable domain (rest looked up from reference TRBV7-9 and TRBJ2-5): DTGVSQNPRHKITKRGQNVTFRCDPISEHNRLYWYRQTLGQGPEFLTYFQNEAQLEKSRLLSDRFSAERPKGSFSTLEIQRTEQGDSAMYLCASSLMGLAGQETQYFGPGTRLLVL.

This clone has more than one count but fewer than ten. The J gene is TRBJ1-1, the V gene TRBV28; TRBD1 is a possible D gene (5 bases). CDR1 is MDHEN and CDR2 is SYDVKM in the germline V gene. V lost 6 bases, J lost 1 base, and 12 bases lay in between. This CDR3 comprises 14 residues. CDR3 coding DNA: TGTGCCAGCAGCTATGGACACGCGAACACTGAAGCTTTCTTT. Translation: CASSYGHANTEAFF.

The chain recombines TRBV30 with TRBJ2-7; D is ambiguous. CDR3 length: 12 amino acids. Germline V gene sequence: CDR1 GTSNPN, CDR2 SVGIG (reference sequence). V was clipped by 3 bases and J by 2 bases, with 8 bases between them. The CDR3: CAWRRLPYEQYF. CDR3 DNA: TGTGCCTGGAGGCGCTTACCCTACGAGCAGTACTTC.

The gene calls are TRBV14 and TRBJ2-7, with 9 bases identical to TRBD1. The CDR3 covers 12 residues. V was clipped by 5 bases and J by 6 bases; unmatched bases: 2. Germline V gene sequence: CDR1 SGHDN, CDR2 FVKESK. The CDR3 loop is CASSWTGAEQYF. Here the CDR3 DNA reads TGTGCCAGCAGCTGGACAGGGGCCGAGCAGTACTTC.

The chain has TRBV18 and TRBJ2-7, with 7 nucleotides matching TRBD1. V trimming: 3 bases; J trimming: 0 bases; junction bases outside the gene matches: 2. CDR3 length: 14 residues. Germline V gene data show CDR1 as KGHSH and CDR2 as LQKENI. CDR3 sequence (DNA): TGTGCCAGCTCACCGGACAGGAGCTCCTACGAGCAGTACTTC. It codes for CASSPDRSSYEQYF.

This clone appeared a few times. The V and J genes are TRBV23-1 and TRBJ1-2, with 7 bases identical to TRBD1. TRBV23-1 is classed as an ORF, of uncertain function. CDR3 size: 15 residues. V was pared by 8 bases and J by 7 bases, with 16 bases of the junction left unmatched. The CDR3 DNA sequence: TGCGCCAGCGGCCCCCGGGGACAGAAAAGGAGTGGCTACACCTTC. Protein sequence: CASGPRGQKRSGYTF.

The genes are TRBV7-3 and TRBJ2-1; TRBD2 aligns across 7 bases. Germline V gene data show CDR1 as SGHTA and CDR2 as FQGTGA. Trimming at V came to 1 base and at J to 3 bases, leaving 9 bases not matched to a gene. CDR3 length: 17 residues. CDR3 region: CASSLMGEGTLYNEQFF. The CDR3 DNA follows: TGTGCCAGCAGCTTAATGGGGGAGGGGACCCTCTACAATGAGCAGTTCTTC.

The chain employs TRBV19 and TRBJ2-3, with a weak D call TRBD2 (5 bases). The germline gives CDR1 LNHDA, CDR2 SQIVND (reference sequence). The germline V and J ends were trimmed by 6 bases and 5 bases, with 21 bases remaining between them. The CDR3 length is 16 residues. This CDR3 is CASRDLSSTRGDTQYF. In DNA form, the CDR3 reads TGTGCCAGTAGGGACTTGAGTTCCACCCGGGGAGATACGCAGTATTTT.